This T cell receptor (beta chain) derives from a study of human T cells and chemical hapten exposure (dated by TCRdb to the early 2020s). Regarding the research as a whole: For sensitization, 2% DPC in acetone was applied to a 2 cm by 2 cm area of upper inner arm skin. Weekly therapeutic DPC doses were additionally applied to the scalp of patients throughout the roughly 23-week study period. Patch tests used Finn chambers with 0.01% DPC on the upper back, scored after 6 days by International Contact Dermatitis Research Group standards. Alopecia areata with under or over 50% scalp involvement, alopecia totalis and alopecia universalis were represented in the patient cohort, which was mostly female. Libraries were combined into a pool for sequencing, and differences in TCR yield between samples came mainly from small differences in library volumes within the pool. Peripheral blood TCR repertoire changes were tracked in vivo in alopecia patients during primary and secondary sensitization to the hapten diphenylcyclopropenone (DPC). Blood was sampled from patients pre-sensitization (week 0) and at 2, 6 and about 24 weeks after DPC sensitization. Blood for TCR sequencing was provided by twenty-nine alopecia patients at one to four time points (pre-sensitization, 2, 6 and 24 weeks). Findings and caveats that apply to the study as a whole: Because all patients had alopecia, a presumed autoimmune disease, the immune response of the patients might differ from that of healthy individuals. Repeated subsampling changed both the strength of the expansion versus patch-test correlation and the threshold at which that correlation became significant. DPC sensitization did not change how many TCRs were above 1 in 1000 frequency, and no evidence was found of alterations in global repertoire structure. The number of PT1 expanded TCRs positively correlated with patch test score, significant at thresholds 8, 16 and 32 but not 4. Significantly more large CDR3 similarity clusters were formed by expanded TCRs than by pre-sensitization or healthy control sets, consistent with antigen-driven responses.

V gives up 4 bases and J gives up 5 bases, and the segment between their germline ends measures 6 bases. Via the germline V gene, CDR1 is ENHRY and CDR2 SYGVKD. From the cysteine up to the phenylalanine, the CDR3 has a length of 11 residues. Here the CDR3 DNA is all that survives: 33 bases in frame from base 1. Libraries were prepared through RACE. The instrument was a NextSeq 500. During library preparation, unique molecular identifiers were attached to individual cDNA molecules so that TCRs could be counted in a quantitative, reproducible way. From each blood RNA sample, both TCR alpha and TCR beta chains were sequenced. Regarding the original processing steps: A median of around 96,000 TCRs per sample was observed, with a range of about 23,224 to 700,000. V, J and CDR3 annotation of the TCR reads was carried out using the Decombinator software suite. For PS versus PT1 abundance plots, all samples were subsampled to the same number of TCRs (28,000). TCRs were defined as expanded if absent before sensitization and observed at least eight times at the 2-week time point. Using fastp at Q25 and MiXCR, TCRdb reprocessed the public reads and kept productive beta chains. Here each entry gathers all rows of one CDR3 protein and keeps the most common genes and DNA. In this record, the V and J calls reflect TCRdb's handling and not the investigators' own analysis. The sample has roughly 380,000 distinct CDR3 sequences on record, approximately 5% of them singletons. Clones ranked in the top ten supply around 2% of the sample.

The table lists this clonotype with many counts. Its antigen is unknown. No base qualities exist here, and no much larger clone lies one base off it. The label giving this sample's time point can be read as: patch test 1, 2 weeks after DPC sensitization. The intended sense of this specimen's treatment or condition label: therapeutic diphenylcyclopropenone sensitization with weekly scalp DPC. Blood at each patch-test visit was drawn before the patch test was applied. Eligible patients were aged 18 to 70, diagnosed with alopecia, deemed suitable for DPC therapy, and excluded if pregnant. Total RNA was extracted from unfractionated whole blood that had been collected in Tempus Blood RNA tubes.

The receptor's source is a woman aged 50 to 65 with alopecia areata. Some clones in this sample may be carry-over from other donors' samples. The sequencing here drew on whole blood, taken in connection with sensitization to the hapten diphenylcyclopropenone (DPC). The sequence links TRBV10-3 to TRBJ2-7; perhaps TRBD1 is the D gene, with 5 bases matching. CDR3 reads: CAISARDEQYF. The base sequence is TGTGCCATCAGTGCCAGGGACGAGCAGTACTTC.